Sequencing of this T cell receptor (beta chain) was carried out in a study of CD8 T cells in Susac syndrome. A quantity of about 0.5 to 1 ug RNA underwent reverse transcription using random hexamers. Amplification of TCR beta CDR3 was carried out by immunoSEQ multiplex PCR, which covered 54 Vbeta and 13 Jbeta segments. TCRdb itself ran the immunoSEQ multiplex PCR reads through MiXCR, one entry per CDR3 protein. The repertoire holds around 300,000 distinct CDR3 sequences, 85% seen once, with around 0.2% in the top ten. The V end was cut by 4 bases, the J end by 5 bases, with 11 bases between. This CDR3 is 13 amino acids long. The germline V gene has CDR1 SGHDT and CDR2 YYEEEE. Sequencing of TCR beta was undertaken in CD8+ and CD4+ T cells derived from blood. Treatment-naive patients with stable or active relapsing-remitting disease were the multiple sclerosis controls. FACS was used to enrich TEMRA cells, whereas the CD8+ and CD4+ T cells were obtained by negative isolation.

What was sequenced was CD8+ T cells from PBMCs. The sequence was obtained from a human donor with multiple sclerosis. The chain recombines TRBV5-6 with TRBJ2-3; D ambiguous. The CDR3, as DNA: TGTGCCAGCAGCGGGTCCCTCATAGATACGCAGTATTTT. Translated: CASSGSLIDTQYF.